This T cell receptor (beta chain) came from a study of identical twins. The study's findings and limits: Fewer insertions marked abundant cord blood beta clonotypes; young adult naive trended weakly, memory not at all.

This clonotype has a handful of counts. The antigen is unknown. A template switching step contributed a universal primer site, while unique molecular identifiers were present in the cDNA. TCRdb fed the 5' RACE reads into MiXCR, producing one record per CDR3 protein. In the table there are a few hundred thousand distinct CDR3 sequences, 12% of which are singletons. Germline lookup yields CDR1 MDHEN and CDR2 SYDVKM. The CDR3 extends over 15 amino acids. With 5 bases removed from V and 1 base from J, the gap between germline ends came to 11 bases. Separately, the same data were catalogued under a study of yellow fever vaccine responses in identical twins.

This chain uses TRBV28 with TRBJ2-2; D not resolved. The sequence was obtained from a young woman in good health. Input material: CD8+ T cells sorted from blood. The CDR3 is CASSPQDGNTGELFF. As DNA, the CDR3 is TGTGCCAGCAGTCCTCAAGACGGGAACACCGGGGAGCTGTTTTTT.